This T cell receptor beta chain stems from a study of cytomegalovirus exposure and HLA in healthy donors. Findings and limits, study-wide: Cytomegalovirus-associated TCR beta chains were listed, numbering some 180.

Trimming removed 5 bases from V and 4 bases from J, with 9 bases in between. CDR1 MNHEY and CDR2 SVGAGI come from the germline V gene. The CDR3 length is 14 residues. As for this clone: Its antigen is not known.

Vbeta (60) and Jbeta (13) primers were used in the PCR. The data were produced by immunoSEQ multiplex PCR, yet TCRdb's version contains in-frame clones alone and is incomplete. The sample holds approximately 59,000 clones, roughly 80% seen once. The clonotype comes from a girl under 18 in good health and CMV-seropositive. Sequenced: PBMCs. This chain uses TRBV6-5 with TRBJ1-6, with a possible D match to TRBD1 (5 bases). The CDR3 loop reads CASSSRQYNSPLHF. The DNA of the CDR3 is TGTGCCAGCAGTAGCCGACAGTATAATTCACCCCTCCACTTT.